A selection of T cell receptor beta chains follows, all from one sample in a study of cytomegalovirus exposure and HLA in healthy donors. Clones were read by immunoSEQ multiplex PCR, and TCRdb kept only the in-frame ones, dropping some. The sample consists of roughly 100,000 clones, 55% to 65% of them appearing once. Source material: PBMCs. Receptors originate from a man aged 25 to 45 in good health and CMV-seropositive. The CDR3 runs from the conserved cysteine through the conserved F or W. The D gene is left open where the match is weak. Not every row has a clone size; where given, it reads once, few, many or a size class.

v_call	j_call	d_call	clone_size	cdr3_aa	cdr3_nt
TRBV6-5	TRBJ1-2	-	-	CASSYSPAGAEGYTF	TGTGCCAGCAGTTACTCCCCGGCAGGGGCGGAAGGCTACACCTTC
TRBV19	TRBJ1-3	-	-	CASSIGRAGNTIYF	TGTGCCAGTAGTATCGGCAGGGCTGGAAACACCATATATTTT
TRBV2	TRBJ1-5	-	few	CASSEPAGTHNQPQHF	TGTGCCAGCAGTGAACCTGCAGGGACACACAATCAGCCCCAGCATTTT
TRBV7-6	TRBJ2-7	TRBD1	few	CASSLVGQGGTYEQYF	TGTGCCAGCAGCTTAGTGGGACAGGGAGGGACCTACGAGCAGTACTTC
TRBV30	TRBJ2-5	-	-	CAWSGVSQETQYF	TGTGCCTGGAGCGGAGTCAGCCAAGAGACCCAGTACTTC
TRBV5-1	TRBJ1-2	-	-	CASSLTKDFYGYTF	TGCGCCAGCAGCCTTACGAAGGACTTCTATGGCTACACCTTC
TRBV19	TRBJ1-6	-	-	CASSTSWGDSPLHF	TGTGCCAGTAGTACCTCCTGGGGGGATTCACCCCTCCACTTT
TRBV27	TRBJ1-6	-	-	CASTGLGISPLHF	TGTGCCAGTACAGGGTTAGGCATTTCACCCCTCCACTTT
TRBV9	TRBJ2-7	-	-	CASSVAGSGDEQYF	TGTGCCAGCAGCGTAGCAGGGTCGGGCGACGAGCAGTACTTC
TRBV7-8	TRBJ1-1	-	few	CASSLRVDQGSEAFF	TGTGCCAGCAGCTTACGGGTCGATCAGGGCTCTGAAGCTTTCTTT
TRBV7-2	TRBJ2-7	-	few	CASSSPPVSYEQYF	TGTGCCAGCAGCTCGCCTCCAGTCTCCTACGAGCAGTACTTC
TRBV6-6	TRBJ2-5	-	-	CASSMIRDIQETQYF	TGTGCCAGCAGCATGATCCGGGACATCCAAGAGACCCAGTACTTC
TRBV7-7	TRBJ1-2	-	-	CASSGAGGYGYTF	TGTGCTAGCAGCGGCGCCGGGGGCTATGGCTACACCTTC
TRBV28	TRBJ1-5	-	few	CASTVLGGANQPQHF	TGTGCCAGCACCGTACTAGGTGGCGCCAATCAGCCCCAGCATTTT
TRBV2	TRBJ2-5	TRBD1	-	CASTYTGVGETQYF	TGTGCCAGCACTTACACAGGGGTAGGAGAGACCCAGTACTTC
TRBV19	TRBJ1-5	-	-	CASSGGQPQHF	TGTGCCAGTAGCGGAGGTCAGCCCCAGCATTTT
TRBV2	TRBJ1-6	TRBD1	-	CASSVYAGGSYNSPLHF	TGTGCCAGCAGTGTGTATGCAGGGGGATCGTATAATTCACCCCTCCACTTT
TRBV5-1	TRBJ2-3	TRBD1	-	CASSEDRGLDTQYF	TGCGCCAGCAGCGAGGACAGGGGGCTCGATACGCAGTATTTT
TRBV7-9	TRBJ1-1	-	-	CASSSPPGGRGNTEAFF	TGTGCCAGCAGCTCCCCACCCGGGGGGCGGGGGAACACTGAAGCTTTCTTT
TRBV6-1	TRBJ1-1	-	-	CASSEDGVTEAFF	TGTGCCAGCAGTGAAGACGGTGTCACTGAAGCTTTCTTT
TRBV4-1	TRBJ1-4	-	once	CASSQAYEKLFF	TGCGCCAGCAGCCAGGCTTATGAAAAACTGTTTTTT
TRBV7-2	TRBJ1-1	TRBD1	-	CASSWTGNTEAFF	TGTGCCAGCAGCTGGACAGGGAACACTGAAGCTTTCTTT